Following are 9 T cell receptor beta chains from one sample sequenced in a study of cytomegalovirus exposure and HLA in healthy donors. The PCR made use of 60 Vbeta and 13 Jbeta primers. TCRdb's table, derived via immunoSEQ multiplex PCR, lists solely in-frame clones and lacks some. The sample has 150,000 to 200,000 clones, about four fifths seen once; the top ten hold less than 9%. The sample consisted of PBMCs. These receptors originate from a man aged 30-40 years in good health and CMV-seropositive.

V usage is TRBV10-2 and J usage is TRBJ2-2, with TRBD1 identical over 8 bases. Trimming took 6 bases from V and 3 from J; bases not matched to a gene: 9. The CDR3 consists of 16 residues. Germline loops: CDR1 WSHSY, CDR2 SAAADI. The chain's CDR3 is CASRSGQGRYTGELFF. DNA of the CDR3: TGCGCCAGCAGATCCGGACAGGGTCGGTACACCGGGGAGCTGTTTTTT.

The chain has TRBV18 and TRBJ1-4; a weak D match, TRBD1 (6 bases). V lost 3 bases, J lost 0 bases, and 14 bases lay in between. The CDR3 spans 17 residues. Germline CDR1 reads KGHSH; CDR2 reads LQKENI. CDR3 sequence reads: CASSPETGTPTNEKLFF. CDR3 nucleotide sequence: TGTGCCAGCTCACCCGAGACAGGAACACCAACTAATGAAAAACTGTTTTTT.

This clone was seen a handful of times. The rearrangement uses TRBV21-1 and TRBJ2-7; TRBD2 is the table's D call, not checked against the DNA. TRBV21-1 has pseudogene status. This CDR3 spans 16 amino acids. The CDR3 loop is CASSKKKLAGGREQYF. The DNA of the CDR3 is TGTGCCAGCAGCAAAAAGAAACTAGCGGGAGGAAGAGAGCAGTACTTC.

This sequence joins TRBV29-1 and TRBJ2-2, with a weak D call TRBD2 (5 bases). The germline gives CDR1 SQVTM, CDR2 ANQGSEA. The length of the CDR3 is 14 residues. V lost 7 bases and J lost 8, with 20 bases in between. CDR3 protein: CSASIVSRTGELFF. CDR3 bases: TGCAGCGCTTCGATAGTGAGTAGGACTGGGGAGCTGTTTTTT.

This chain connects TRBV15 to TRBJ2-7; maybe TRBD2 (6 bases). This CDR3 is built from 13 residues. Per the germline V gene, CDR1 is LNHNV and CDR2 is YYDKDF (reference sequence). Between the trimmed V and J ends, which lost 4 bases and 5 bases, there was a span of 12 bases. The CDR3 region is CATSTGDGNEQYF. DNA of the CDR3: TGTGCCACCAGCACGGGGGACGGCAACGAGCAGTACTTC. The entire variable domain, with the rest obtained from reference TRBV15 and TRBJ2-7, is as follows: DAMVIQNPRYQVTQFGKPVTLSCSQTLNHNVMYWYQQKSSQAPKLLFHYYDKDFNNEADTPDNFQSRRPNTSFCFLDIRSPGLGDTAMYLCATSTGDGNEQYFGPGTRLTVT.

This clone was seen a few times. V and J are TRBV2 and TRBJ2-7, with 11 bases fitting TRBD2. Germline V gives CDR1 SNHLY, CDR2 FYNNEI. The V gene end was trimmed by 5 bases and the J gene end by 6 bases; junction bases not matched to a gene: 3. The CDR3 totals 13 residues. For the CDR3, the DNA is TGTGCCAGCAGTTGGCTAGCGGGGGGCGAGCAGTACTTC. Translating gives CASSWLAGGEQYF.

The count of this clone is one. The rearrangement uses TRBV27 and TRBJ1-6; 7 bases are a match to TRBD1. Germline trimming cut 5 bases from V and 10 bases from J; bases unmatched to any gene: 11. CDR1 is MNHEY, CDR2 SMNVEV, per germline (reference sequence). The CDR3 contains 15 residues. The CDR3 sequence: CASSAYSGQNSPLHF. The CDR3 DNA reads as TGTGCCAGCAGTGCCTATTCGGGACAGAACTCACCCCTCCACTTT.

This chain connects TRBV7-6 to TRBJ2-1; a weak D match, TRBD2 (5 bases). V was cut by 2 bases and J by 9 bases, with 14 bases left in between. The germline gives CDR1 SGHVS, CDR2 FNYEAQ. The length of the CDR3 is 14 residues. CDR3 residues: CASSLLTSISEQFF. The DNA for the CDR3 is TGTGCCAGCAGCTTACTTACTAGTATTAGTGAGCAGTTCTTC.

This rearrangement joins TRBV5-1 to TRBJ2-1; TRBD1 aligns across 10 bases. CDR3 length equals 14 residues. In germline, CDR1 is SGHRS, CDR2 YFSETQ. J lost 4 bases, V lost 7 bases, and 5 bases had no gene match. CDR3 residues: CASRTGGAYNEQFF. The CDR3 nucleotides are TGCGCCAGCCGGACAGGGGGGGCGTACAATGAGCAGTTCTTC. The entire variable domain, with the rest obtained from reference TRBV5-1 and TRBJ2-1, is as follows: KAGVTQTPRYLIKTRGQQVTLSCSPISGHRSVSWYQQTPGQGLQFLFEYFSETQRNKGNFPGRFSGRQFSNSRSEMNVSTLELGDSALYLCASRTGGAYNEQFFGPGTRLTVL.